This T cell receptor (beta chain) was captured by sequencing in a study of control samples from healthy donors and cancer patients. Germline V lookup: CDR1 MNHEY, CDR2 SVGEGT. The germline V and J ends were trimmed by 5 bases and 0 bases, with 19 bases remaining between them. CDR3 length: 18 residues. Libraries were prepared by immunoSEQ multiplex PCR; TCRdb keeps only in-frame clonotypes and omits some of them. The sample carries about 130,000 clones, about 92% recorded once. Sequenced sample: PBMCs. This TCR was sampled from an elderly man with head and neck cancer. J is TRBJ1-4 and V is TRBV6-2 or TRBV6-3; D is perhaps TRBD1 (5 bases). CDR3 nucleotides: TGTGCCAGCAGTCTCCGTGGGGCGAGTACTGCAACTAATGAAAAACTGTTTTTT. Translation: CASSLRGASTATNEKLFF.